This T cell receptor beta chain was profiled in a study of human T cells and chemical hapten exposure. The table lists this clonotype with a few counts. This sample's time point: patch test 1, 2 weeks after DPC sensitization. Treatment specified: therapeutic diphenylcyclopropenone sensitization with weekly scalp DPC. The V gene lost 2 bases and the J gene lost 5 bases, with 10 bases spanning the gap. The CDR3 runs 14 residues. From germline, CDR1 is MNHNS and CDR2 SASEGT. TCRdb called the RACE reads again in MiXCR, with one record for every CDR3 protein. The sample contains 150,000 to 200,000 distinct CDR3 sequences, around 15% of which appear only once.

Source: whole blood, taken in connection with sensitization to the hapten diphenylcyclopropenone (DPC). This clonotype was sampled from a woman aged 25 to 45 with alopecia areata. Some clones in this sample may be carry-over from other donors' samples. The V gene is TRBV6-1, the J gene TRBJ1-5; D not resolved. CDR3 sequence reads: CASSELGVDQPQHF. The CDR3 DNA sequence: TGTGCCAGCAGTGAACTCGGGGTAGATCAGCCCCAGCATTTT.